These 13 T cell receptor beta chains were sequenced from one sample in a study of read filtering for tumor transcriptome and immune sequencing (dated by TCRdb to 2020 to 2021). Sequenced on an Illumina HiSeq 4000. Starting from around 400 ng RNA, TCR libraries were constructed with the Immunoverse kit using molecular barcoded adaptors that cover the alpha/delta and beta/gamma chains. Clones were called with MiXCR by TCRdb after fastp trimmed the public reads at Q25, and only in-frame beta chains were retained. Entries that share a CDR3 protein sequence are merged under the most common genes and DNA. Counted in this sample were some 48,000 distinct CDR3 sequences; approximately 18% of them appeared once. Approximately 15% of the sample is in the top ten clones. The sequencing input was a population of CD138-negative cells sorted from bone marrow. According to the study, the label for this sample's cell subset or site signals: bone marrow mononuclear cells depleted of CD138+ plasma/myeloma cells by negative magnetic selection. The source is a donor over 35 with multiple myeloma.

This clonotype was found a few times. This sequence joins TRBV6-5 and TRBJ2-1, with D tentatively TRBD2 (7 bases). The CDR3 spans 16 residues. The V and J ends lost 2 bases and 3 bases respectively, with 14 bases between them. Germline lookup yields CDR1 MNHEY and CDR2 SVGAGI. CDR3 sequence reads: CASSYIRGAGYNEQFF. CDR3 in DNA: TGTGCCAGCAGTTACATCCGGGGGGCCGGCTACAATGAGCAGTTCTTC.

The gene calls are TRBV7-7 and TRBJ2-1; 7 bases match TRBD2. The CDR3 loop spans 15 amino acids. In germline, CDR1 is SSHAT, CDR2 FNYEAQ (reference sequence). J was trimmed by 5 bases and V by 6 bases; bases with no gene match: 10. This CDR3 is CASSDILAIHNEQFF. In DNA form, the CDR3 reads TGTGCCAGCAGTGATATACTAGCGATCCACAATGAGCAGTTCTTC.

This clonotype was detected ten times or more. V gene TRBV4-1 combines with J gene TRBJ2-2; D is undetermined. The V end was cut by 1 base, the J end by 6 bases, with 12 bases between. This CDR3 is 15 amino acids long. CDR1 is MGHRA and CDR2 is YSYEKL in the germline V gene. As DNA, the CDR3 is TGCGCCAGCAGCCAAGGCTGGAGCCGCCCCGGGGAGCTGTTTTTT. Translation: CASSQGWSRPGELFF.

A remark on this clonotype: The CDR3 does not end in the conserved phenylalanine or tryptophan, so this is likely a read error. This chain connects TRBV30 to TRBJ1-1; D is unclear. Germline V gene lookup returns CDR1 GTSNPN and CDR2 SVGIG (reference sequence). The V end lost 0 bases, the J end lost 4 bases, and 21 bases lay between the germline ends. The length of the CDR3 is 17 residues. The CDR3 here is CAWSVRIPSPRGTEAFH. The CDR3 coding sequence is TGTGCCTGGAGTGTACGGATTCCCTCCCCGCGGGGCACTGAAGCTTTCCAT.

The chain is built from TRBV10-3 and TRBJ1-5; 8 bases agree with TRBD1. J gave up 6 bases and V 8 bases, and 9 bases lay outside the gene matches. CDR1 and CDR2 from the germline V gene are ENHRY and SYGVKD. The CDR3 totals 14 residues. The CDR3 bases are TGTGCCATCCGGGCTGACAGGGGCGGTCAGCCCCAGCATTTT. Protein product: CAIRADRGGQPQHF.

A note on this clonotype: This may be a read error: a much more frequent sequence differs by one nucleotide. The chain recombines TRBV7-9 with TRBJ1-1; D not resolved. CDR1 SEHNR and CDR2 FQNEAQ come from the germline V gene (reference sequence). The CDR3 contains 13 residues. CDR3 coding DNA: TGTACCAGCAGCTTCCCGGGTACCACTGAAGCTTTCTTT. Translating gives CTSSFPGTTEAFF.

This clonotype was picked up many times. CDR3 DNA: TGCAGTGCGGACACATCGAACACTGAAGCTTTCTTT. It translates to CSADTSNTEAFF. The chain carries TRBV20-1 and TRBJ1-1; perhaps TRBD1 as D (5 bases). V shed 6 bases and J shed 1 base, with 9 bases lying between them. CDR3 length: 12 residues. Germline CDR1 reads DFQATT; CDR2 reads SNEGSKA (reference sequence).

This clonotype has ten or more counts. CDR3 residues: CASRSKRVFTDTQYF. The CDR3 coding sequence is TGTGCCAGCAGGTCCAAGCGGGTCTTCACAGATACGCAGTATTTT. The chain recombines TRBV7-2 with TRBJ2-3; D may be TRBD2 (6 bases). This CDR3 is 15 amino acids long. V lost 6 bases and J lost 2, with 15 bases in between. In germline, CDR1 is SGHTA, CDR2 FQGNSA.

V usage is TRBV29-1 and J usage is TRBJ1-3, with 7 bases matching TRBD1. There are 14 residues in the CDR3. Germline V gene sequence: CDR1 SQVTM, CDR2 ANQGSEA. Germline trimming cut 7 bases from V and 2 bases from J; bases unmatched to any gene: 8. This chain's CDR3 is CSAMGGQPGNTIYF. Written as DNA, the CDR3 is TGCAGCGCCATGGGGGGACAGCCTGGAAACACCATATATTTT.

This clonotype was seen repeatedly, ten times or more. The chain has TRBV19 and TRBJ2-5; 10 positions match TRBD1. Germline values: CDR1 LNHDA, CDR2 SQIVND (reference sequence). Losses at the gene ends were 11 bases for V and 4 bases for J; bases not matched to a gene: 10. The CDR3 totals 14 residues. CDR3 sequence (DNA): TGTGCCGTCAAAAGGACAGGGGGATTAGAGACCCAGTACTTC. It specifies CAVKRTGGLETQYF.

This clonotype was observed many times. This rearrangement joins TRBV6-2 or TRBV6-3 to TRBJ2-1; D remains ambiguous. The CDR3 is 16 amino acids. Germline CDR1 is MNHEY and CDR2 is SVGEGT. V was shortened by 6 bases and J by 2 bases, with 17 bases between the two germline ends. The CDR3 region is CASRLTGIVAYNEQFF. CDR3 nucleotide sequence: TGTGCCAGCAGGCTTACTGGGATAGTGGCCTACAATGAGCAGTTCTTC.

This clonotype occurred many times. The genes are TRBV12-3 or TRBV12-4 and TRBJ1-2, with D maybe TRBD1 (6 bases). The V end lost 5 bases, the J end lost 3 bases, and 10 bases lay between the germline ends. The CDR3 covers 13 residues. The CDR3 bases are TGTGCCAGCAGTCCTAGACAGGACTATGGCTACACCTTC. It yields the protein CASSPRQDYGYTF.

About this clonotype itself: One base away lies a much larger clone, so this may be a sequencing read error. This chain connects TRBV19 to TRBJ2-7; 9 bases agree with TRBD2. V was pared by 8 bases and J by 7 bases, with 9 bases of the junction left unmatched. CDR3 length: 13 amino acids. CDR1 and CDR2 (germline): LNHDA, SQIVND (reference sequence). The CDR3 DNA follows: TGTGCCAGTCATTTGCGGGAGGGGAGTGAGCAGTACTTC. It codes for CASHLREGSEQYF.